The 14 T cell receptor beta chains below were found in one sample sequenced in a study of beta chain features in type 1 diabetes. Reverse transcription of all isolated RNA meant that expressed TCRB transcripts were sequenced. Assay: immunoSEQ multiplex PCR; the TCRdb copy retains only in-frame clones and omits some. This table holds about 300,000 clones, 8% found once. Specimen: central memory CD4+ T cells from blood. The receptor source for this set is a woman under 30 in good health.

The V and J genes are TRBV7-9 and TRBJ1-1; perhaps TRBD1 as D (6 bases). V was pared by 3 bases and J by 7 bases, with 15 bases between. Germline V CDR1 and CDR2: SEHNR, FQNEAQ (reference sequence). The CDR3 extends over 14 amino acids. This CDR3 reads CASSFSGTQNEAFF. The CDR3 DNA is TGTGCCAGCAGCTTCTCCGGGACACAGAATGAAGCTTTCTTT.

This chain joins TRBV2 and TRBJ2-5; D gene uncertain. V shed 4 bases and J shed 7 bases, with 10 bases lying between them. This CDR3 comprises 12 residues. The germline gives CDR1 SNHLY, CDR2 FYNNEI. The CDR3 loop reads CASSAAAATQYF. DNA of the CDR3: TGTGCCAGCAGTGCAGCCGCTGCGACCCAGTACTTC.

The genes are TRBV29-1 and TRBJ2-5; D is possibly TRBD1 (5 bases). CDR1 is SQVTM and CDR2 is ANQGSEA in the germline V gene. This CDR3 is built from 13 residues. V was shortened by 3 bases and J by 7 bases, with 15 bases between the two germline ends. CDR3 DNA sequence: TGCAGCGTTGAGGGGCCGGGTCCGGGGACCCAGTACTTC. It is translated as CSVEGPGPGTQYF.

This clone was observed a handful of times. The chain is built from TRBV25-1 and TRBJ1-1, with a possible D match to TRBD1 (6 bases). Per the germline V gene, CDR1 is MGHDK and CDR2 is SYGVNS. This CDR3 region has 13 residues. V was pared by 8 bases and J by 1 base, with 11 bases between. The CDR3 coding sequence is TGTGCCAGCGACAAGGGGGGGAACACTGAAGCTTTCTTT. Its translation: CASDKGGNTEAFF.

The chain recombines TRBV29-1 with TRBJ2-1; 9 positions match TRBD2. The germline gives CDR1 SQVTM, CDR2 ANQGSEA. V shed 7 bases and J 7 bases; nucleotides not matched to a gene: 11. This CDR3 comprises 14 residues. CDR3 nucleotides: TGCAGCGCCGTGGCGGGAGGGGTGAGGAATGAGCAGTTCTTC. It codes for CSAVAGGVRNEQFF.

With regard to this clone: A junction end diverges from the germline sequence, so it may reflect a read error. The V gene is TRBV7-7, the J gene TRBJ2-5; D is undetermined. The germline gives CDR1 SSHAT, CDR2 FNYEAQ (reference sequence). This CDR3 has 14 amino acids. As DNA, the CDR3 is TGTGCTAGCAGCTTAGAATTCGCTGTGGAGACCCAGTACTTC. Protein: CASSLEFAVETQYF.

This rearrangement joins TRBV9 to TRBJ1-2; 9 bases are a match to TRBD1. After removal of 2 bases from V and 4 bases from J, the junction contained 3 bases not matched to a gene. The CDR3 is 14 amino acids. Germline V gene lookup returns CDR1 SGDLS and CDR2 YYNGEE. The CDR3 bases are TGTGCCAGCAGCGTTACAGGGGGCCTCTATGGCTACACCTTC. Protein sequence: CASSVTGGLYGYTF.

The chain links TRBV28 to TRBJ1-4; the match to TRBD1 covers 9 bases. CDR3 size: 14 residues. The germline CDR1 and CDR2 sequences are MDHEN and SYDVKM. Trimming removed 3 bases from V and 11 bases from J; junction bases left unmatched: 7. The CDR3 nucleotides read TGTGCCAGCAGTTTGACGGGACAGGGTAGGAAACTGTTTTTT. It encodes CASSLTGQGRKLFF.

This rearrangement joins TRBV7-2 to TRBJ2-5; a weak D match, TRBD2 (5 bases). CDR1 and CDR2 (germline): SGHTA, FQGNSA. V lost 4 bases and J 1 base, leaving 13 bases between the germline ends. The CDR3 covers 15 residues. CDR3 amino acids: CASSSVVRAQETQYF. The CDR3 DNA reads as TGTGCCAGCAGCTCCGTTGTGAGGGCCCAAGAGACCCAGTACTTC.

In its sample, this clone was seen a few times. V and J are TRBV7-9 and TRBJ2-3, with TRBD2 matching 9 bases. With V trimmed by 2 bases and J by 2 bases, 2 bases remained unmatched. Germline CDR1 and CDR2: SEHNR and FQNEAQ (reference sequence). The CDR3 consists of 15 residues. The CDR3 is CASSLLAGFTDTQYF. The CDR3 DNA reads as TGTGCCAGCAGCTTACTAGCGGGGTTCACAGATACGCAGTATTTT.

A word on this clone: A much bigger clone sits one base away, suggesting this may be a read error. This rearrangement joins TRBV19 to TRBJ2-1; 7 bases line up with TRBD1. Germline lookup yields CDR1 LNHDA and CDR2 SQIVND (reference sequence). CDR3 length: 15 residues. The CDR3 loop is CASSSGQVSYNEQLF. The CDR3 DNA is TGTGCCAGTAGCAGCGGACAGGTCTCCTACAATGAGCAGCTCTTC.

This clone was found a few times. Written as DNA, the CDR3 is TGTGCCAGCAGACTAGCGGGGGGGCCCTACGAGCAGTACGTC. Its protein is CASRLAGGPYEQYV. The chain couples TRBV6-1 to TRBJ2-7; TRBD2 agrees at 13 bases. The CDR3 covers 14 residues. V trimming: 6 bases; J trimming: 2 bases; junction bases outside the gene matches: 1. Germline V lookup: CDR1 MNHNS, CDR2 SASEGT.

This clone was picked up a small number of times. V and J are TRBV30 and TRBJ1-4; D is undetermined. The germline V gene encodes CDR1 GTSNPN and CDR2 SVGIG (reference sequence). The V gene lost 0 bases and the J gene lost 7 bases, with 9 bases spanning the gap. The CDR3 contains 13 residues. The CDR3 region is CAWSVQTTEKLFF. The CDR3 DNA reads TGTGCCTGGAGTGTACAAACGACTGAAAAACTGTTTTTT.

This chain links TRBV5-8 with TRBJ2-7; 7 nucleotides match TRBD2. The ends lost 4 bases at V and 2 bases at J; junction bases unmatched: 3. This CDR3 contains 13 residues. In germline, CDR1 is SGHTS, CDR2 YDEGEE. The CDR3 loop is CASSRAGTYEQYV. In DNA, the CDR3 is TGTGCCAGCAGCCGAGCGGGGACCTACGAGCAGTACGTC.